One and the same sample provided the 30 T cell receptor beta chains below, sequenced in a study of shared clonotypes between healthy human individuals. The assay was immunoSEQ multiplex PCR, and TCRdb's table has in-frame clones only and misses some. The sample contains some 2.1 million clones, around 95% of which appear only once. What was sequenced was naive CD4+ T cells sorted from blood. Sample subset: CD45RA+ positively selected. These receptors all come from a man in his late teens or twenties in good health.

The chain employs TRBV13 and TRBJ2-7; 9 bases fit TRBD2. J lost 0 bases, V lost 0 bases, and 6 bases had no gene match. The V gene's germline CDR1 is PRHDT and CDR2 FYEKMQ (reference sequence). The CDR3 sequence is 17 residues long. The CDR3 DNA sequence: TGTGCCAGCAGCTTAGGTCGAGCGGGAGGAATCTCCTACGAGCAGTACTTC. Its translation is CASSLGRAGGISYEQYF.

The rearrangement uses TRBV27 and TRBJ2-6; perhaps TRBD1 as D (5 bases). V was cut by 4 bases and J by 0 bases, with 10 bases left in between. Germline CDR1 MNHEY, CDR2 SMNVEV (reference sequence). CDR3 length: 16 residues. This CDR3 reads CASSYQGTSGANVLTF. The DNA for the CDR3 is TGTGCCAGCAGTTACCAGGGAACCTCTGGGGCCAACGTCCTGACTTTC.

This chain joins TRBV7-8 and TRBJ1-2; possibly TRBD1 for D (5 bases). Germline CDR1 and CDR2: SGHVS and FQNEAQ. Trimming took 1 base from V and 0 from J, leaving 9 bases between them. This CDR3 has 15 amino acids. The CDR3 is CASSLVEGPNYGYTF. The CDR3 coding sequence is TGTGCCAGCAGCTTAGTCGAGGGACCTAACTATGGCTACACCTTC.

This rearrangement joins TRBV2 to TRBJ2-2; TRBD2 is a possible D gene (6 bases). CDR1 SNHLY and CDR2 FYNNEI come from the germline V gene. CDR3 length equals 15 residues. Deletions cut 5 bases from V and 5 bases from J, with 15 bases between. The CDR3 DNA is TGTGCCAGCAGTCGTGAGGAGGGGAGAACCGGGGAGCTGTTTTTT. It codes for CASSREEGRTGELFF.

The chain links TRBV9 to TRBJ1-3; D is ambiguous. CDR1 and CDR2 from the germline V gene are SGDLS and YYNGEE. Trimming took off 4 bases at V and 4 bases at J, with 12 bases between the two ends. The CDR3 loop spans 14 amino acids. The CDR3 loop reads CASSPEFTGNTIYF. CDR3 coding DNA: TGTGCCAGCAGCCCCGAGTTTACCGGAAACACCATATATTTT.

This sequence joins TRBV2 and TRBJ2-5; 9 nucleotides match TRBD2. CDR1 is SNHLY and CDR2 is FYNNEI in the germline V gene. The CDR3 sequence is 14 residues long. The V gene end was trimmed by 5 bases and the J gene end by 5 bases; junction bases not matched to a gene: 6. In DNA, the CDR3 is TGTGCCAGCAGTAAGGGACTAGCCCGCGAGACCCAGTACTTC. It is translated as CASSKGLARETQYF.

In the case of this clone: A single base separates this from a much larger clone, so it may be a read error. The same CDR3 is also encoded by other DNA sequences in this sample. V and J are TRBV4-3 and TRBJ1-5; D gene ambiguous. The CDR3 runs to 13 residues. V lost 0 bases and J 5 bases, leaving 5 bases between the germline ends. Germline assignment: CDR1 LGHNA and CDR2 YSLEER. The CDR3: CASSQDRYQPQHF. The DNA for the CDR3 is TGCGCCAGCAGCCAAGATCGGTATCAGCCCCAGCATTTT.

The CDR3 sequence is CASSLGPAGNAGNTIYF. The CDR3 DNA sequence: TGTGCCAGCAGCTTAGGTCCAGCCGGAAATGCTGGAAACACCATATATTTT. The chain recombines TRBV7-2 with TRBJ1-3; D call uncertain. The germline CDR1 and CDR2 sequences are SGHTA and FQGNSA. This CDR3 is 17 amino acids long. Between the trimmed V and J ends, which lost 1 base and 2 bases, there was a span of 15 bases.

This rearrangement joins TRBV5-4 to TRBJ2-2, with 8 nucleotides matching TRBD1. The CDR3 extends over 15 amino acids. Looked up from germline, CDR1 is SGHNT and CDR2 is YYREEE (reference sequence). The V and J ends lost 0 bases and 5 bases, in that order; junction bases with no gene match: 3. The CDR3 reads CASSLAGGKTGELFF. The CDR3 DNA is TGTGCCAGCAGCTTGGCAGGGGGCAAGACCGGGGAGCTGTTTTTT.

The rearrangement links TRBV7-9 to TRBJ1-3; weak D call: TRBD1 (5 bases). V was cut by 5 bases and J by 0 bases, with 8 bases left in between. Germline loops: CDR1 SEHNR, CDR2 FQNEAQ (reference sequence). The CDR3 loop spans 14 amino acids. CDR3 coding DNA: TGTGCCAGCAGCGCGACAGCCTCTGGAAACACCATATATTTT. Translated: CASSATASGNTIYF.

In its sample, this clone was seen a few times. This chain joins TRBV2 and TRBJ1-3; possibly TRBD1 for D (5 bases). The CDR3 contains 16 residues. Germline CDR1 is SNHLY and CDR2 is FYNNEI. Trimming removed 6 bases from V and 0 bases from J, with 15 bases in between. CDR3 loop: CASSVGLLNSGNTIYF. In nucleotides, the CDR3 is TGTGCCAGCAGCGTGGGACTGCTTAACTCTGGAAACACCATATATTTT.

Remarks on this clone: Other DNA sequences from this sample encode an identical CDR3 as well. This rearrangement joins TRBV11-2 to TRBJ2-7; 10 nucleotides agree with TRBD2. Per the germline V gene, CDR1 is SGHAT and CDR2 is FQNNGV. CDR3 length: 15 residues. Trimming at V came to 1 base and at J to 3 bases, leaving 3 bases not matched to a gene. The DNA of the CDR3 is TGTGCCAGCAGCTTAGTTGGACTAGCGGTCTACGAGCAGTACTTC. Translating gives CASSLVGLAVYEQYF.

V and J are TRBV28 and TRBJ1-1, with D perhaps TRBD1 (5 bases). Per germline, CDR1 MDHEN and CDR2 SYDVKM. The CDR3 has 14 residues. V lost 6 bases to trimming and J lost 0 bases, with 11 bases between them. The DNA for the CDR3 is TGTGCCAGCAGGCAAACCAGGGTGAACACTGAAGCTTTCTTT. Translated: CASRQTRVNTEAFF. The complete variable domain, with remaining parts taken from reference TRBV28 and TRBJ1-1, reads DVKVTQSSRYLVKRTGEKVFLECVQDMDHENMFWYRQDPGLGLRLIYFSYDVKMKEKGDIPEGYSVSREKKERFSLILESASTNQTSMYLCASRQTRVNTEAFFGQGTRLTVV.

A single count supports this clone. This chain connects TRBV5-4 to TRBJ1-5; D gene ambiguous. The length of the CDR3 is 15 residues. The V and J ends lost 0 bases and 4 bases respectively, with 11 bases between them. In germline, CDR1 is SGHNT, CDR2 YYREEE (reference sequence). CDR3 protein: CASSLAGEINQPQHF. The CDR3, as DNA: TGTGCCAGCAGCTTGGCAGGTGAGATAAATCAGCCCCAGCATTTT.

The chain employs TRBV5-1 and TRBJ2-2, with a tentative D call TRBD1 (7 bases). The CDR3 has 15 residues. Between the trimmed V and J ends, which lost 3 bases and 2 bases, there was a span of 11 bases. Germline V gene data show CDR1 as SGHRS and CDR2 as YFSETQ. Written as DNA, the CDR3 is TGCGCCAGCAGCTGGGGGGACAGTAACACCGGGGAGCTGTTTTTT. The encoded protein is CASSWGDSNTGELFF.

The chain couples TRBV28 to TRBJ1-5, with 9 bases aligning to TRBD1. The CDR3 is 15 residues long. Germline V gives CDR1 MDHEN, CDR2 SYDVKM. V gave up 4 bases and J gave up 9 bases; unmatched junction bases: 10. CDR3 DNA sequence: TGTGCCAGCAGTTCCCCGGACAGGGGAGAAAGGCCCCAGCATTTT. Protein sequence: CASSSPDRGERPQHF.

The chain couples TRBV28 to TRBJ1-6; weak D call: TRBD1 (6 bases). The CDR3 runs 15 residues. V lost 3 bases and J 7 bases, leaving 13 bases between the germline ends. CDR1 and CDR2 (germline): MDHEN, SYDVKM. DNA of the CDR3: TGTGCCAGCAGTTTCCTCGACAGGCGGAATTCACCCCTCCACTTT. Its translation is CASSFLDRRNSPLHF.

Concerning this clone: Other DNA sequences in the same sample also yield this CDR3. J is TRBJ1-2 and V is TRBV28; D not certain. This CDR3 is 12 amino acids long. Trimming removed 4 bases at V and 4 bases at J, with 7 bases between. Germline loops: CDR1 MDHEN, CDR2 SYDVKM. CDR3 bases: TGTGCCAGCAGTTCCCAGACCTATGGCTACACCTTC. Amino acids: CASSSQTYGYTF.

This clone appeared once. Other DNA sequences from this sample encode an identical CDR3 as well. The rearrangement uses TRBV10-3 and TRBJ2-1; tentatively, D is TRBD2 (6 bases). CDR1 is ENHRY and CDR2 is SYGVKD in the germline V gene. V lost 3 bases and J lost 0, with 9 bases in between. This CDR3 is built from 15 residues. The CDR3 DNA sequence: TGTGCCATCAGTGACGGGGGTTCCTCCTACAATGAGCAGTTCTTC. Its translation: CAISDGGSSYNEQFF.

The chain has TRBV5-6 and TRBJ1-1; D uncertain. Germline CDR1 is SGHDT and CDR2 is YYEEEE. Trimming pared 1 base from V and 0 bases from J, leaving 10 bases between. The CDR3 has 15 residues. The CDR3: CASSLIESLNTEAFF. CDR3 nucleotide sequence: TGTGCCAGCAGCTTGATCGAGAGCTTGAACACTGAAGCTTTCTTT.

As to this clone: Other DNA sequences from this sample encode an identical CDR3 as well. This rearrangement joins TRBV19 to TRBJ2-3; D is uncertain. The germline V gene encodes CDR1 LNHDA and CDR2 SQIVND (reference sequence). The V gene lost 4 bases and the J gene lost 9 bases, with 11 bases spanning the gap. The CDR3 has 12 residues. The DNA for the CDR3 is TGTGCCAGTAGTACCTCCGGCGACACGCAGTATTTT. Translation gives CASSTSGDTQYF. The variable domain in full, completed from reference TRBV19 and TRBJ2-3, reads DGGITQSPKYLFRKEGQNVTLSCEQNLNHDAMYWYRQDPGQGLRLIYYSQIVNDFQKGDIAEGYSVSREKKESFPLTVTSAQKNPTAFYLCASSTSGDTQYFGPGTRLTVL.

The chain combines TRBV7-2 with TRBJ1-1; D is unclear. Germline assignment: CDR1 SGHTA and CDR2 FQGNSA. The CDR3 totals 14 residues. V dropped 1 base and J dropped 8 bases, with 14 bases sitting between them. The CDR3 loop reads CASSLDLGVTEAFF. DNA for the CDR3: TGTGCCAGCAGCTTAGATCTGGGTGTAACAGAAGCTTTCTTT.

Of note for this clone: One base away lies a much larger clone, so this may be a sequencing read error. The chain carries TRBV6-5 and TRBJ1-1, with D tentatively TRBD1 (5 bases). The V and J ends lost 6 bases and 0 bases respectively, with 8 bases between them. The CDR3 has 13 residues. Looked up from germline, CDR1 is MNHEY and CDR2 is SVGAGI. CDR3 residues: CASRPRVNTEAFF. Written as DNA, the CDR3 is TGTGCCAGCAGGCCCAGGGTGAACACTGAAGCTTTCTTT.

V is TRBV2 and J is TRBJ1-5, with D possibly TRBD1 on 6 matching bases. This CDR3 spans 15 amino acids. V was shortened by 1 base and J by 7 bases, with 14 bases between the two germline ends. The germline V gene has CDR1 SNHLY and CDR2 FYNNEI. The CDR3 region has the DNA TGTGCCAGCAGTGAAGGACTTGGGGGCAGCCAGCCCCAGCATTTT. It codes for CASSEGLGGSQPQHF.

This sequence joins TRBV6-6 and TRBJ2-7; weak D call: TRBD1 (5 bases). Trimming cost V 6 bases and J 1 base, with 10 bases left between them. Germline V gives CDR1 MNHNY, CDR2 SVGAGI (reference sequence). This CDR3 contains 13 residues. For the CDR3, the DNA is TGTGCCAGCAGAACATACAGGTCCTACGAGCAGTACTTC. This sequence encodes CASRTYRSYEQYF.

The V call is TRBV6-5, the J call TRBJ2-3; 8 bases map to TRBD1. CDR3 length: 15 amino acids. V shed 6 bases and J 3 bases; nucleotides not matched to a gene: 8. The V gene's germline CDR1 is MNHEY and CDR2 SVGAGI. CDR3 sequence reads: CASSRDRGRTDTQYF. The CDR3 DNA sequence: TGTGCCAGCAGCCGCGACAGGGGCAGGACAGATACGCAGTATTTT.

The chain joins TRBV21-1 to TRBJ2-7; TRBD1 is the table's D call and was not checked against the DNA. TRBV21-1 is reported as a pseudogene. The length of the CDR3 is 17 residues. CDR3 sequence (DNA): TGTGCCAGCAGCAAAGCGGGCAGGGGGCGTTTTTCCTACGAGCAGTACTTC. As protein: CASSKAGRGRFSYEQYF.

The chain joins TRBV7-2 to TRBJ1-1; D might be TRBD1 (5 bases). V lost 2 bases, J lost 4 bases, and 14 bases lay in between. Per germline, CDR1 SGHTA and CDR2 FQGNSA. This CDR3 region has 15 residues. The CDR3 region is CASSLNRIGGTEAFF. CDR3 in DNA: TGTGCCAGCAGCTTAAACAGGATAGGAGGCACTGAAGCTTTCTTT.

The chain carries TRBV6-5 and TRBJ1-1; D may be TRBD1 (5 bases). This CDR3 spans 12 amino acids. Germline-derived CDR1 and CDR2 are MNHEY and SVGAGI. V was clipped by 7 bases and J by 9 bases, with 15 bases between them. The CDR3 DNA is TGTGCCAGCACCACCGGACAAGTACAAGCTTTCTTT. Residues: CASTTGQVQAFF.

This clone was observed a single time. The genes are TRBV10-3 and TRBJ2-7, with D perhaps matching TRBD1 (6 bases). This CDR3 has 13 amino acids. V was pared by 7 bases and J by 0 bases, with 10 bases between. The germline CDR1 and CDR2 sequences are ENHRY and SYGVKD. The CDR3 here is CAIKDSRSYEQYF. The CDR3 region has the DNA TGTGCCATCAAGGACAGCCGCTCCTACGAGCAGTACTTC.